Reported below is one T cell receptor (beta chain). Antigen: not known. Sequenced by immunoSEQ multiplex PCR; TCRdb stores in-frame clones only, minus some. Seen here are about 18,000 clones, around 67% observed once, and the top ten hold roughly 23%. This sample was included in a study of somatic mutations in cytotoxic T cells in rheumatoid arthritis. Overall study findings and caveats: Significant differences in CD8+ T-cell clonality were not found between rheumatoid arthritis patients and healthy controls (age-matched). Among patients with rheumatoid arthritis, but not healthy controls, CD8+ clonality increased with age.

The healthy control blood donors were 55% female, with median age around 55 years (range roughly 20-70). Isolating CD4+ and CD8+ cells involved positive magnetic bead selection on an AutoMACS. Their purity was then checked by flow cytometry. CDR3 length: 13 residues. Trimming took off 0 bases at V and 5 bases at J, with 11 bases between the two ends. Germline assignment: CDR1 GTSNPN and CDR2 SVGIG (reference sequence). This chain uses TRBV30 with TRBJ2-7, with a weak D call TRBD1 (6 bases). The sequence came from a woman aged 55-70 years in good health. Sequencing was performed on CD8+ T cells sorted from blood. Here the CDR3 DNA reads TGTGCCTGGAGTGTGGGGGCTCTCGACGAGCAGTACTTC. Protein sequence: CAWSVGALDEQYF.